Below, 6 T cell receptor beta chains from the same sample are listed, as sequenced in a study of T cell repertoires in cytomegalovirus infection. TCRdb reprocessed the reads via MiXCR and lists one record per CDR3 protein. Among about 360,000 distinct CDR3 sequences listed, approximately 35% were seen once. No antigen has been assigned to these receptors. The sequencing here drew on cultured PBMCs, taken from culture after CMV antigen stimulation. The source of these receptors is a human donor in good health (CMV status not recorded). Some clones in this sample may be carry-over from other donors' samples.

The table lists this clonotype with a few counts. The V gene is TRBV7-8, the J gene TRBJ2-1; TRBD2 matches 8 bases. There are 16 residues in the CDR3. The germline gives CDR1 SGHVS, CDR2 FQNEAQ. V shed 5 bases, J shed 1 base, and the junction held 7 bases outside the gene matches. The CDR3 region is CASSHREGGSYNEQFF. In DNA form, the CDR3 reads TGTGCCAGCAGCCACCGGGAGGGGGGGTCCTACAATGAGCAGTTCTTC.

There are a few counts of this clonotype. J is TRBJ2-7 and V is TRBV6-6; D is possibly TRBD1 (5 bases). Trimming removed 7 bases from V and 2 bases from J, with 18 bases in between. Looked up from germline, CDR1 is MNHNY and CDR2 is SVGAGI (reference sequence). This CDR3 comprises 15 residues. The CDR3 spells CASTINPTGTYEQYF. The CDR3 DNA sequence: TGTGCCAGCACTATTAACCCCACAGGAACCTACGAGCAGTACTTC.

V usage is TRBV18 and J usage is TRBJ1-5; D is unresolved. Germline CDR1 KGHSH, CDR2 LQKENI. The ends were cut back, 2 bases at V and 0 bases at J, with 14 bases in the middle. This CDR3 comprises 17 residues. The CDR3 coding sequence is TGTGCCAGCTCACCAAGGGAAAGGACGGATAGCAATCAGCCCCAGCATTTT. This codes for CASSPRERTDSNQPQHF.

The chain couples TRBV27 to TRBJ2-7, with TRBD2 identical over 7 bases. The junction had 6 bases not matched to a gene; V was cut back by 0 bases and J by 7 bases. This CDR3 has 14 residues. The germline gives CDR1 MNHEY, CDR2 SMNVEV (reference sequence). DNA for the CDR3: TGTGCCAGCAGTTTATCCCGGGGAGGGGAGGAGCAGTACGTC. This translates into CASSLSRGGEEQYV.

V is TRBV5-1 and J is TRBJ2-1, with 8 bases matching TRBD2. Germline-derived CDR1 and CDR2 are SGHRS and YFSETQ. The CDR3 has 14 residues. The V and J ends lost 5 bases and 3 bases, in that order; junction bases with no gene match: 4. The DNA of the CDR3 is TGCGCCAGCAGACCGAGCGGGAGCTACAATGAGCAGTTCTTC. Amino acids: CASRPSGSYNEQFF.

V usage is TRBV4-3 and J usage is TRBJ2-1; TRBD2 matches at 9 bases. Germline V CDR1 and CDR2: LGHNA, YSLEER. The CDR3 totals 16 residues. Germline trimming cut 3 bases from V and 8 bases from J; bases unmatched to any gene: 11. The CDR3 sequence is CASSQNSGGRRDEQFF. CDR3 DNA sequence: TGCGCCAGCAGCCAGAATAGCGGGGGACGCAGAGATGAGCAGTTCTTC.